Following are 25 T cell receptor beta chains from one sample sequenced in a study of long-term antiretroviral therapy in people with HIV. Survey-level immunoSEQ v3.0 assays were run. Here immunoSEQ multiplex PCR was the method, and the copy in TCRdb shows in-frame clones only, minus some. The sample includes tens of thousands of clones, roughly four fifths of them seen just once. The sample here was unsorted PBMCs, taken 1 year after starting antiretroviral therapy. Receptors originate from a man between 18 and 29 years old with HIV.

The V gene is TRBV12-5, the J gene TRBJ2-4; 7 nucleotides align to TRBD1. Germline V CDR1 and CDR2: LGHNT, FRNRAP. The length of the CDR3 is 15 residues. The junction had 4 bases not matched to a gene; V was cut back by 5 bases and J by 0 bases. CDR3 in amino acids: CASGATGVAKNIQYF. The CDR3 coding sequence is TGTGCTAGTGGTGCAACAGGGGTAGCCAAAAACATTCAGTACTTC.

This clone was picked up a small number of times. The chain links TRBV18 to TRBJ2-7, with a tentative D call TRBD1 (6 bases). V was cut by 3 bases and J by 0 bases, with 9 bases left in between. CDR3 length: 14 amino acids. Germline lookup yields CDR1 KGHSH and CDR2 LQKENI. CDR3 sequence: CASSPTGISYEQYF. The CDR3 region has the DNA TGTGCCAGCTCACCCACAGGGATCTCCTACGAGCAGTACTTC.

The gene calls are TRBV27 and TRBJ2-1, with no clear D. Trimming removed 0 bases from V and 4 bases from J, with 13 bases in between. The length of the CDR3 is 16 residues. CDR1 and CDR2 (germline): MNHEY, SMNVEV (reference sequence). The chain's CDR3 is CASSLSRTSIYNEQFF. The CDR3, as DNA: TGTGCCAGCAGTTTATCCAGGACCTCGATTTACAATGAGCAGTTCTTC.

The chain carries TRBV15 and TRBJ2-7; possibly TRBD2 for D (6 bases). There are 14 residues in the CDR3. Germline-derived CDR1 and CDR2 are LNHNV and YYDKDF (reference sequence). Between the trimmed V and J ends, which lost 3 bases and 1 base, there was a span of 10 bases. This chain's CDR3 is CATSRPGASYEQYF. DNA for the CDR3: TGTGCCACCAGCAGGCCGGGAGCATCCTACGAGCAGTACTTC.

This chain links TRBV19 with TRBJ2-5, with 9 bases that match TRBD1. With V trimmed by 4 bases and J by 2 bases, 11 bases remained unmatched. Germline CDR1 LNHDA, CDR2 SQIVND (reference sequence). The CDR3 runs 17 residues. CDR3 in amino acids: CASSKSPGQGVQETQYF. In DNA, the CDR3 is TGTGCCAGTAGTAAATCGCCGGGACAGGGAGTACAAGAGACCCAGTACTTC. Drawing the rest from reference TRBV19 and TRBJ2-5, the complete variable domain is DGGITQSPKYLFRKEGQNVTLSCEQNLNHDAMYWYRQDPGQGLRLIYYSQIVNDFQKGDIAEGYSVSREKKESFPLTVTSAQKNPTAFYLCASSKSPGQGVQETQYFGPGTRLLVL.

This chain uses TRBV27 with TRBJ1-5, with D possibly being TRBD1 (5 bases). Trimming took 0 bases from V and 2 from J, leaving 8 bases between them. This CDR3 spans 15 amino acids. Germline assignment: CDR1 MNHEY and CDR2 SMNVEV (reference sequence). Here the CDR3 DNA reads TGTGCCAGCAGTTTATCGGGAGGGGGCAATCAGCCCCAGCATTTT. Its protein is CASSLSGGGNQPQHF.

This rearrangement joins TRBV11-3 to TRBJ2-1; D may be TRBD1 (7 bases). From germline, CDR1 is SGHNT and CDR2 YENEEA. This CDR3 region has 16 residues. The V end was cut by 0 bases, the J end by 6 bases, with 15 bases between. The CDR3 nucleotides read TGTGCCAGCAGCTTAGAGGAGGGAGCAGGGGGCAATGAGCAGTTCTTC. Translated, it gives CASSLEEGAGGNEQFF.

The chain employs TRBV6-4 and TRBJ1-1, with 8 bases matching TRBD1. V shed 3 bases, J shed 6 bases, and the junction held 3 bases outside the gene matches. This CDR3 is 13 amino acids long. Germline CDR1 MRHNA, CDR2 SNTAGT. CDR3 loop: CASSEGQASEAFF. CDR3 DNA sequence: TGTGCCAGCAGTGAGGGACAGGCCTCTGAAGCTTTCTTT.

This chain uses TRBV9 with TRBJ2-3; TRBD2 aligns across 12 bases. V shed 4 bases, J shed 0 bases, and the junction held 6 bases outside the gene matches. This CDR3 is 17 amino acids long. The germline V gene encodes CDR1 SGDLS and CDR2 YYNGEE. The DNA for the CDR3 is TGTGCCAGCAGCTTCCAGACTAGCGGGAGCAGCACAGATACGCAGTATTTT. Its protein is CASSFQTSGSSTDTQYF.

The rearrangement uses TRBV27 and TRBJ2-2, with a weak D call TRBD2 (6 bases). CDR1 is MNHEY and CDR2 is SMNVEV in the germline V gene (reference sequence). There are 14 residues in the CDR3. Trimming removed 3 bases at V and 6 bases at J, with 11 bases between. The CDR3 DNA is TGTGCCAGCAGTTTTGGGGGGAGGTCCGGGGAGCTGTTTTTT. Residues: CASSFGGRSGELFF.

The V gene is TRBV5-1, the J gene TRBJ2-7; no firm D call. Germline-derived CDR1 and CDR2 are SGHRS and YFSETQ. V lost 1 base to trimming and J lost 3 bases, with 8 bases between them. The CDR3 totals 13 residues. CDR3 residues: CASSLKADYEQYF. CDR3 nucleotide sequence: TGCGCCAGCAGCTTGAAGGCGGACTACGAGCAGTACTTC.

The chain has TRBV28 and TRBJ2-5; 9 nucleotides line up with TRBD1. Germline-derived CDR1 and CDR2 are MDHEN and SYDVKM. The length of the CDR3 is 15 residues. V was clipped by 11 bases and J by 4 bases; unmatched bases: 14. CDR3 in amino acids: CASLPGTGKRETQYF. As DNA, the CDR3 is TGTGCCTCACTCCCCGGGACAGGGAAAAGAGAGACCCAGTACTTC.

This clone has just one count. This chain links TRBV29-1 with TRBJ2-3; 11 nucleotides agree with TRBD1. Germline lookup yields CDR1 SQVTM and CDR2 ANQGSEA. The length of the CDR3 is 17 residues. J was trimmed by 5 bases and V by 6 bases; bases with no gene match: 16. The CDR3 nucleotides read TGCAGCGTGGACAGGGGGCGCGGGGATCGGATAGGAGATACGCAGTATTTT. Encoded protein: CSVDRGRGDRIGDTQYF.

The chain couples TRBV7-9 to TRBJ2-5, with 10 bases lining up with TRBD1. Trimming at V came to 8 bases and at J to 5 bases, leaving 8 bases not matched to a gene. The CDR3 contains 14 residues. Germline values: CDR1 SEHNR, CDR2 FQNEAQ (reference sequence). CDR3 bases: TGTGCCAGCCGAGACAGGGGGCGTAGGGAGACCCAGTACTTC. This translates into CASRDRGRRETQYF.

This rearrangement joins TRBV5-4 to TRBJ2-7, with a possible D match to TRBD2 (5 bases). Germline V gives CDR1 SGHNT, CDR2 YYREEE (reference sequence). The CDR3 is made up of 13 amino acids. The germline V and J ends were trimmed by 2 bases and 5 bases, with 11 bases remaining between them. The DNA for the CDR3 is TGTGCCAGCAGCTTAGAGGGATGGGACGAGCAGTACTTC. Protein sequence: CASSLEGWDEQYF.

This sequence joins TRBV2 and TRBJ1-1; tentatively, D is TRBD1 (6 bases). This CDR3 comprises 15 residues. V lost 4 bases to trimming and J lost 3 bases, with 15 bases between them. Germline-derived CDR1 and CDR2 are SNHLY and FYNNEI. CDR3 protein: CASSGTARWDTEAFF. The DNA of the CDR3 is TGTGCCAGCAGTGGGACAGCCCGGTGGGACACTGAAGCTTTCTTT.

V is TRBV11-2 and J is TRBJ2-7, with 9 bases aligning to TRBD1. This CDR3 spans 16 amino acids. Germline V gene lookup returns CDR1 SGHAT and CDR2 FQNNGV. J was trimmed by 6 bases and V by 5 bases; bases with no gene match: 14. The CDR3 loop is CASSAYPGTGGFEQYF. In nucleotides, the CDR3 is TGTGCCAGCAGCGCTTATCCTGGAACAGGGGGCTTCGAGCAGTACTTC.

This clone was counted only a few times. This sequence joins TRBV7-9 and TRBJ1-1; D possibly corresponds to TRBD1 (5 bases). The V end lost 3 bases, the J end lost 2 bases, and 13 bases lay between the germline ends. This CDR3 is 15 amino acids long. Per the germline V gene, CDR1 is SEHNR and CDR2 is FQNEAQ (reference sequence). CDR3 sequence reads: CASSFSWGPNTEAFF. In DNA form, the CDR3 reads TGTGCCAGCAGCTTTTCCTGGGGCCCAAACACTGAAGCTTTCTTT.

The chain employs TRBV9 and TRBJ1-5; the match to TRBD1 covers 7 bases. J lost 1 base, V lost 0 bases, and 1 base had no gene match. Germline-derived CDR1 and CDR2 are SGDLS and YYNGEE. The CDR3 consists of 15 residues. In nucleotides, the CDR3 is TGTGCCAGCAGCGTAGAGGGACAGAGCAATCAGCCCCAGCATTTT. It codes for CASSVEGQSNQPQHF.

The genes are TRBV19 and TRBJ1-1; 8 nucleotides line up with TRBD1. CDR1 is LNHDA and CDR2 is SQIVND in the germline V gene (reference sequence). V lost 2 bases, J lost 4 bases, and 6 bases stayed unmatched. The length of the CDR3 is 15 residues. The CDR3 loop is CASSIPFDRGTEAFF. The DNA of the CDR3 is TGTGCCAGTAGTATACCCTTCGACAGGGGCACTGAAGCTTTCTTT.

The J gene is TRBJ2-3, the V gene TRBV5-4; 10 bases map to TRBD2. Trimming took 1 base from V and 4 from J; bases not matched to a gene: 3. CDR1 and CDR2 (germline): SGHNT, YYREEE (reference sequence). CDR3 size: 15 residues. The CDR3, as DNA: TGTGCCAGCAGCTTGCCTAGCGGGGGACCAGATACGCAGTATTTT. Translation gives CASSLPSGGPDTQYF.

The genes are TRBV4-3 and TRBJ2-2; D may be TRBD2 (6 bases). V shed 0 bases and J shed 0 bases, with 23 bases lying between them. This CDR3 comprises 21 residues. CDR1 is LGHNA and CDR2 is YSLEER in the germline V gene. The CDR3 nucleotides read TGCGCCAGCAGCCAAGAAGGCGGCCCTCCCCTCGGGACTTCGAACACCGGGGAGCTGTTTTTT. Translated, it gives CASSQEGGPPLGTSNTGELFF.

CDR3 sequence: CASSGQGRDEQYF. CDR3 DNA: TGTGCCAGCAGCGGACAGGGCCGGGACGAGCAGTACTTC. The V and J genes are TRBV6-1 and TRBJ2-7, with 8 bases that match TRBD1. The CDR3 extends over 13 amino acids. Germline V gene lookup returns CDR1 MNHNS and CDR2 SASEGT. After removal of 6 bases from V and 5 bases from J, the junction contained 6 bases not matched to a gene.

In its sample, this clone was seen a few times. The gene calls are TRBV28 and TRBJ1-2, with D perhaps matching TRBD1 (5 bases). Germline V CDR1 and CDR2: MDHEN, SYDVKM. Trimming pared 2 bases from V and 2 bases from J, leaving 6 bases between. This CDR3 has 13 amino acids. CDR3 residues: CASSLRQNYGYTF. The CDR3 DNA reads TGTGCCAGCAGTTTACGACAGAACTATGGCTACACCTTC.

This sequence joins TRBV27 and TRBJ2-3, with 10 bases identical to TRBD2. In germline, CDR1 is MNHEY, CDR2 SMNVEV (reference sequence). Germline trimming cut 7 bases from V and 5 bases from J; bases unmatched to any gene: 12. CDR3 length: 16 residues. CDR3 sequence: CASIPVSGRAIDTQYF. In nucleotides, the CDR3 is TGTGCCAGCATTCCCGTAAGCGGGAGGGCCATAGATACGCAGTATTTT.